This T cell receptor beta chain is drawn from a study of shared clonotypes between healthy human individuals. To note about this clone: As yet, its antigen is unknown.

V shed 5 bases and J 5 bases; nucleotides not matched to a gene: 11. CDR1 and CDR2 (germline): SGHTA, FQGNSA. The CDR3 runs 15 residues. Genomic DNA belonging to each subset was distributed in equal measure over several immunoSEQ plates. The assay was immunoSEQ multiplex PCR, and TCRdb's table has in-frame clones only and misses some. The sample gives about 1 million clones, roughly 80% of which show up once; approximately 1.5% is in the top ten. Study results and caveats: Clonotype sharing across a few donors was observed for around 5% of naive CD4 clonotypes. Naive subsets typically showed greater estimated richness than memory subsets. Only blood was sampled; tissue repertoires likely differ.

Sequencing input: memory CD4+ T cells sorted from blood. This sample's subset: CD45RA-negative fraction. The chain is built from TRBV7-2 and TRBJ2-7, with 8 bases lining up with TRBD2. This receptor was identified in a man between 18 and 29 years old in good health. The CDR3 loop is CASSRTTAGGHEQYF. The CDR3 region has the DNA TGTGCCAGCAGCCGGACCACGGCGGGAGGCCACGAGCAGTACTTC.